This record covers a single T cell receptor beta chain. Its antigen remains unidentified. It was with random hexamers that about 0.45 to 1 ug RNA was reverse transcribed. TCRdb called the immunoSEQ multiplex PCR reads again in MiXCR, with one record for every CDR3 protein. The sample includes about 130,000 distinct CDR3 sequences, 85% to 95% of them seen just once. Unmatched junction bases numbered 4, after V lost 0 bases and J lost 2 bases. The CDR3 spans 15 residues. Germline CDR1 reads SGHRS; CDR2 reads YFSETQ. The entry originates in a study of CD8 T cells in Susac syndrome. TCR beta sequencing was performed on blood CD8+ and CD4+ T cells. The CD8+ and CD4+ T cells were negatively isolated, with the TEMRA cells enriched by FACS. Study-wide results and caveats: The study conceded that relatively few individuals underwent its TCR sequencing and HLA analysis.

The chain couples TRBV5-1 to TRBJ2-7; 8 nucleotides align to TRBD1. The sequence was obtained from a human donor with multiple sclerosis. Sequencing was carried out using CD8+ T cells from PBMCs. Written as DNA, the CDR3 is TGCGCCAGCAGCTTGGGACAGGGGCAAGCCTACGAGCAGTACTTC. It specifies CASSLGQGQAYEQYF.